The 13 T cell receptor beta chains given below trace back to one sample, sequenced in a study of T cell changes during pregnancy in multiple sclerosis. Profiling relied on immunoSEQ multiplex PCR, and the TCRdb table lists in-frame clones only, not all of them. The table shows roughly 90,000 clones, with 85% to 95% occurring only once. This sample comprised peripheral blood, obtained in the first trimester of pregnancy. These receptors were obtained from a female donor with multiple sclerosis, enrolled in a pregnancy study.

The rearrangement links TRBV2 to TRBJ1-5; 7 bases fit TRBD1. CDR1 SNHLY and CDR2 FYNNEI come from the germline V gene. V was clipped by 5 bases and J by 4 bases; unmatched bases: 8. The CDR3 has 15 amino acids. The CDR3 bases are TGTGCCAGCAGTACCGACAGGGAACCGAATCAGCCCCAGCATTTT. Residues: CASSTDREPNQPQHF.

The sample holds one count of this clone. The CDR3 sequence: CASSYEGRYEQYF. The CDR3 DNA is TGTGCCAGCAGTTACGAGGGGAGGTACGAGCAGTACTTC. V is TRBV6-6 and J is TRBJ2-7; tentative D call: TRBD2 (6 bases). This CDR3 contains 13 residues. Trimming pared 2 bases from V and 4 bases from J, leaving 9 bases between. Germline assignment: CDR1 MNHNY and CDR2 SVGAGI (reference sequence).

This clone was observed a single time. The chain carries TRBV6-5 and TRBJ1-1; D call uncertain. Per the germline V gene, CDR1 is MNHEY and CDR2 is SVGAGI. The germline V and J ends were trimmed by 3 bases and 5 bases, with 13 bases remaining between them. The CDR3 extends over 14 amino acids. The CDR3 region is CASSYNTGRTEAFF. In DNA form, the CDR3 reads TGTGCCAGCAGTTATAATACTGGGAGAACTGAAGCTTTCTTT.

This chain connects TRBV6-1 to TRBJ2-7; D possibly corresponds to TRBD1 (5 bases). CDR1 is MNHNS, CDR2 SASEGT, per germline. The germline V and J ends were trimmed by 1 base and 6 bases, with 13 bases remaining between them. This CDR3 has 14 amino acids. CDR3 DNA: TGTGCCAGCAGTGAAGGGCAGGGTGGATCCGAGCAGTACTTC. Its protein is CASSEGQGGSEQYF.

V gene TRBV7-2 combines with J gene TRBJ2-7; D not certain. Germline CDR1 is SGHTA and CDR2 is FQGNSA. The CDR3 covers 15 residues. Trimming stripped 4 bases from V and 2 bases from J, with 15 bases between. The CDR3: CASSSGVGRTYEQYF. As DNA, the CDR3 is TGTGCCAGCAGCTCAGGTGTAGGTAGGACCTACGAGCAGTACTTC. Full variable domain (remainder filled in from reference TRBV7-2 and TRBJ2-7): GAGVSQSPSNKVTEKGKDVELRCDPISGHTALYWYRQSLGQGLEFLIYFQGNSAPDKSGLPSDRFSAERTGGSVSTLTIQRTQQEDSAVYLCASSSGVGRTYEQYFGPGTRLTVT.

This sequence joins TRBV25-1 and TRBJ1-3; the D is unclear. The CDR3 covers 15 residues. Germline V gives CDR1 MGHDK, CDR2 SYGVNS. V lost 0 bases, J lost 7 bases, and 13 bases lay in between. The CDR3 spells CASSEYRGSPNTIYF. As DNA, the CDR3 is TGTGCCAGCAGTGAATATCGAGGGTCCCCGAACACCATATATTTT.

The CDR3 DNA sequence: TGTGCCAGTAGTTCCTGGACAGGGTGGAATGAGCAGTTCTTC. Its translation is CASSSWTGWNEQFF. J is TRBJ2-1 and V is TRBV19; 8 bases align to TRBD1. V shed 5 bases and J 7 bases; nucleotides not matched to a gene: 7. Germline values: CDR1 LNHDA, CDR2 SQIVND (reference sequence). CDR3 length: 14 amino acids.

The chain uses TRBV5-4 and TRBJ2-2, with D maybe TRBD2 (5 bases). Trimming shortened V by 0 bases and J by 4 bases, and 7 bases separated the two germline ends. Germline loops: CDR1 SGHNT, CDR2 YYREEE (reference sequence). The CDR3 has 14 residues. The CDR3 region is CASSLAGSTGELFF. CDR3 coding DNA: TGTGCCAGCAGCTTGGCGGGGAGCACCGGGGAGCTGTTTTTT.

This clone has just one count. This chain uses TRBV2 with TRBJ1-6; D may be TRBD1 (5 bases). CDR1 and CDR2 from the germline V gene are SNHLY and FYNNEI. With 7 bases removed from V and 11 bases from J, the gap between germline ends came to 18 bases. The CDR3 is 14 amino acids. The CDR3 here is CASNLDGGLTPLHF. CDR3 sequence (DNA): TGTGCCAGCAATCTGGACGGGGGATTAACACCCCTCCACTTT.

The rearrangement joins TRBV4-1 to TRBJ2-3; 8 bases map to TRBD2. The CDR3 sequence is 17 residues long. Germline trimming cut 0 bases from V and 6 bases from J; bases unmatched to any gene: 11. Germline V gives CDR1 MGHRA, CDR2 YSYEKL. Written as DNA, the CDR3 is TGCGCCAGCAGCCAAGAAGGAGTCCGGGGGGGGAGGGATACGCAGTATTTT. This codes for CASSQEGVRGGRDTQYF.

The CDR3 sequence: CASSYNWGGPEAFF. The CDR3 region has the DNA TGTGCCAGCAGTTATAATTGGGGAGGCCCTGAAGCTTTCTTT. The rearrangement joins TRBV6-6 to TRBJ1-1; D is unclear. The ends were cut back, 3 bases at V and 6 bases at J, with 14 bases in the middle. CDR1 and CDR2 from the germline V gene are MNHNY and SVGAGI (reference sequence). This CDR3 has 14 amino acids.

The chain uses TRBV5-6 and TRBJ1-5; D is undetermined. V shed 1 base and J shed 2 bases, with 7 bases lying between them. The CDR3 spans 14 residues. CDR1 SGHDT and CDR2 YYEEEE come from the germline V gene. Here the CDR3 DNA reads TGTGCCAGCAGCTTGAGGAGCGGCAATCAGCCCCAGCATTTT. This codes for CASSLRSGNQPQHF.

CDR3 protein: CSVETRSTDTQYF. Here the CDR3 DNA reads TGCAGCGTTGAGACTAGGAGCACAGATACGCAGTATTTT. The V gene is TRBV29-1, the J gene TRBJ2-3; possible D gene TRBD2, 6 bases. Between the trimmed V and J ends, which lost 3 bases and 0 bases, there was a span of 7 bases. CDR1 SQVTM and CDR2 ANQGSEA come from the germline V gene. This CDR3 spans 13 amino acids.